This T cell receptor (beta chain) stems from a study of neurological immune-mediated disorders. Study-level findings and limits: Patients with HTLV-1-associated myelopathy had the highest level of TCR clonal expansion, whereas patients with multiple sclerosis had the lowest level, falling beneath the level found in healthy controls.

Germline-derived CDR1 and CDR2 are MNHEY and SMNVEV (reference sequence). This CDR3 contains 16 residues. Losses at the gene ends were 5 bases for V and 4 bases for J; bases not matched to a gene: 6. This clonotype has ten or more counts. Its antigen is undetermined. The cDNA was generated through 5'RACE incorporating 10-nucleotide random UMIs. TCRdb fed the 5' RACE reads into MiXCR, producing one record per CDR3 protein. The repertoire has under 80,000 distinct CDR3 sequences, about 14% of them found once; the top ten carry 6% to 7%. The study drew its healthy controls from blood bank volunteers in Maryland, USA.

The clonotype was recovered from a woman aged 45-59 years in good health. The sample taken for sequencing was PBMCs. The chain carries TRBV27 and TRBJ2-3, with 13 positions matching TRBD2. CDR3 residues: CASSSGGLAGSDTQYF. The CDR3 DNA reads as TGTGCCAGCAGTAGTGGGGGACTAGCGGGGTCAGATACGCAGTATTTT.